Listed below are T cell receptor beta chains from one sample, sequenced in a study of tumor and adjacent non-tumor tissue in lung cancer. TCRdb itself ran the multiplex PCR reads through MiXCR, one entry per CDR3 protein. The repertoire holds roughly 67,000 distinct CDR3 sequences, roughly three quarters seen once, with under 55% in the top ten. Sequenced sample: distant non-tumor lung tissue. These receptors were taken from a man between 60 and 70 years old with non-small cell lung cancer. CDR3s leave out the opening cysteine and the closing phenylalanine or tryptophan.

v_call: TRBV13; cdr3_aa: DSILSRTWLGEQF
v_call: TRBV13; cdr3_aa: ASSLVRQSTDTLY
v_call: TRBV11-3; cdr3_aa: ASSFTAGGLGKQF
v_call: TRBV20-1; cdr3_aa: SAIDRTGSGENYNEQS
v_call: TRBV4-1; cdr3_aa: ASNQERNYSEQL
v_call: TRBV28; cdr3_aa: ASRSTATEAF
v_call: TRBV20-1; cdr3_aa: SAVRGSSYNEQF
v_call: TRBV24-1; cdr3_aa: ATSDSLAGGASSTDTRY
v_call: TRBV4-2; cdr3_aa: ASSQGPSGSGDTQY
v_call: TRBV5-6; cdr3_aa: ASSSGQGAVKH
v_call: TRBV12-3/TRBV12-4; cdr3_aa: ASSHDRDTEAF
v_call: TRBV6-5; cdr3_aa: AISYQAGVTGELL
v_call: TRBV6-5; cdr3_aa: TSSYRLDIQQY
v_call: TRBV6-5; cdr3_aa: ATSFQAGVAYGYT
v_call: TRBV18; cdr3_aa: ASSPSGHRPANILT
v_call: TRBV6-2/TRBV6-3; cdr3_aa: ASSYRTSGSDTQY